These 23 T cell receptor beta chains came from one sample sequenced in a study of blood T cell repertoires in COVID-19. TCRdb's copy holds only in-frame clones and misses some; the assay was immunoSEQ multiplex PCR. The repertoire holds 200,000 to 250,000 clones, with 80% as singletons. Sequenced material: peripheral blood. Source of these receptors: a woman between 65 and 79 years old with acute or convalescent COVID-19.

The CDR3 coding sequence is TGTGCCAGCAGTCCAACTCGACAAGAGACCCAGTACTTC. This encodes CASSPTRQETQYF. The rearrangement joins TRBV2 to TRBJ2-5; no firm D call. V gave up 5 bases and J gave up 2 bases, with 9 bases separating them. Germline lookup yields CDR1 SNHLY and CDR2 FYNNEI. The CDR3 spans 13 residues.

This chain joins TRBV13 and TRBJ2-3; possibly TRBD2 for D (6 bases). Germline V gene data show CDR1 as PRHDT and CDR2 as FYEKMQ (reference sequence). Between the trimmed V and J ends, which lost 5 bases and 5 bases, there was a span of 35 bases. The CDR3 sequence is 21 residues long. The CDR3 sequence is CASSAQTGLPYTEGLEDTQYF. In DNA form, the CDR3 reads TGTGCCAGCAGCGCTCAAACGGGACTCCCATATACCGAGGGGTTGGAAGATACGCAGTATTTT.

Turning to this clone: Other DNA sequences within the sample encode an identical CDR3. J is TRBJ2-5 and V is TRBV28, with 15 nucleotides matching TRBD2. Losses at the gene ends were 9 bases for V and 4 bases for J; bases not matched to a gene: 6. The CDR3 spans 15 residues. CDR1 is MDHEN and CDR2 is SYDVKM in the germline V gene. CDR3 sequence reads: CASSGTSGRRETQYF. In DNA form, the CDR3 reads TGTGCCAGTTCCGGGACTAGCGGGAGGAGAGAGACCCAGTACTTC.

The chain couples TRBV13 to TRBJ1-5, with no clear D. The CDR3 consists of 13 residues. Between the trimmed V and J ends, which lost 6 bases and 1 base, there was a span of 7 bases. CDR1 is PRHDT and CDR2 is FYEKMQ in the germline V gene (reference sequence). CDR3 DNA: TGTGCCAGCAGTCCGGGAAGCAATCAGCCCCAGCATTTT. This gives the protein CASSPGSNQPQHF.

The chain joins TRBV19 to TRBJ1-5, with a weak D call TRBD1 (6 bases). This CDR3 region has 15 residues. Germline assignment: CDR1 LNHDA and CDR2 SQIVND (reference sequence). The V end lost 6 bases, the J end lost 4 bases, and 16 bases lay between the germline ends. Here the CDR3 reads CASRQTGGGNQPQHF. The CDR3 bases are TGTGCCAGTAGGCAGACAGGCGGGGGGAATCAGCCCCAGCATTTT.

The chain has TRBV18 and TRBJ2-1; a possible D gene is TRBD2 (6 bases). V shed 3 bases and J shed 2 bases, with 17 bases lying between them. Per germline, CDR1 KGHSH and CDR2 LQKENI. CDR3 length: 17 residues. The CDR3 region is CASSPFVLRGTYNEQFF. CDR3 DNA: TGTGCCAGCTCACCTTTTGTTTTGCGGGGTACCTACAATGAGCAGTTCTTC.

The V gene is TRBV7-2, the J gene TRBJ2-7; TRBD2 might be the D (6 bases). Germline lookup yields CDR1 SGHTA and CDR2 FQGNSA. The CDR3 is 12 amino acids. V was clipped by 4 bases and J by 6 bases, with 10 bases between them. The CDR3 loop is CASSSGVGEQYF. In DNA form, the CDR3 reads TGTGCCAGCAGCTCGGGGGTAGGCGAGCAGTACTTC. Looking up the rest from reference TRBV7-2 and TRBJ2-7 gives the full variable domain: GAGVSQSPSNKVTEKGKDVELRCDPISGHTALYWYRQSLGQGLEFLIYFQGNSAPDKSGLPSDRFSAERTGGSVSTLTIQRTQQEDSAVYLCASSSGVGEQYFGPGTRLTVT.

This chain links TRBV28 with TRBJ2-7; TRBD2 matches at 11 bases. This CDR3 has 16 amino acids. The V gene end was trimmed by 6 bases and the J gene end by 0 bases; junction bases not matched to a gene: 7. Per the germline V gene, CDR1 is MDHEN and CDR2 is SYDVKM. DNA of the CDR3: TGTGCCAGCAGCGATCGTAGCGGGAGGGCCTCCTACGAGCAGTACTTC. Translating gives CASSDRSGRASYEQYF.

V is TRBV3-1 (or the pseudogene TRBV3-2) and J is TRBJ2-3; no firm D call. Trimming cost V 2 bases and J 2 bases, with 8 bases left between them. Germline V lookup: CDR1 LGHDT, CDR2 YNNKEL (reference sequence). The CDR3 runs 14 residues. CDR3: CASSQRSITDTQYF. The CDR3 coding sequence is TGTGCCAGCAGCCAACGGAGTATCACAGATACGCAGTATTTT.

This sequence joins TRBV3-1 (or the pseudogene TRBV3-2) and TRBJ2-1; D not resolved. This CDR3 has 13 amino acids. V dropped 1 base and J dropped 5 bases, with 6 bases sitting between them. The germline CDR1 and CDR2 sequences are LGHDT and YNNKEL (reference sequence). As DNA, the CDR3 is TGTGCCAGCAGCCAAGTACTAAACAATGAGCAGTTCTTC. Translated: CASSQVLNNEQFF.

CDR3 sequence: CASSLKPRTGGSEQYF. The CDR3 region has the DNA TGTGCCAGCAGTTTAAAGCCGAGGACAGGGGGCTCCGAGCAGTACTTC. The chain links TRBV27 to TRBJ2-7; TRBD1 agrees at 11 bases. Trimming removed 2 bases from V and 6 bases from J; junction bases left unmatched: 9. CDR3 length equals 16 residues. Germline V gene data show CDR1 as MNHEY and CDR2 as SMNVEV (reference sequence).

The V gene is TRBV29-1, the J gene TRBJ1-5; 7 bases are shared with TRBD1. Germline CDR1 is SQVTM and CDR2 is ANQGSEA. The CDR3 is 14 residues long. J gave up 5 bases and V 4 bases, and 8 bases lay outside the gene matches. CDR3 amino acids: CSVAVRGLDQPQHF. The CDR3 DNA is TGCAGCGTTGCCGTCAGGGGGTTGGATCAGCCCCAGCATTTT.

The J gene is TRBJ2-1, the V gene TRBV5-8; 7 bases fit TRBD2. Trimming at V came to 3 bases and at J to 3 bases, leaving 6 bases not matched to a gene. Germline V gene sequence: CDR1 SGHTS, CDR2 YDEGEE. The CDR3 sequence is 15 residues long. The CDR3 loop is CASSSGTTGYNEQFF. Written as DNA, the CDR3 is TGTGCCAGCAGCTCCGGGACTACAGGCTACAATGAGCAGTTCTTC.

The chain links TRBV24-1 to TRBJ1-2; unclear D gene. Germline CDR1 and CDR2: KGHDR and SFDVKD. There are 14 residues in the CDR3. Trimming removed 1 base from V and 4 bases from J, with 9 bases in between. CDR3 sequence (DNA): TGTGCCACCAGTGATTTTAGCTTGGGCTATGGCTACACCTTC. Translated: CATSDFSLGYGYTF.

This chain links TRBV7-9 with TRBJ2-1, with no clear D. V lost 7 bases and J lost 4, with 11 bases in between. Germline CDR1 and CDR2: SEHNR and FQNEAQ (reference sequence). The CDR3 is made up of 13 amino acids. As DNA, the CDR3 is TGTGCCAGCACCCCGACCGGGTACAATGAGCAGTTCTTC. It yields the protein CASTPTGYNEQFF.

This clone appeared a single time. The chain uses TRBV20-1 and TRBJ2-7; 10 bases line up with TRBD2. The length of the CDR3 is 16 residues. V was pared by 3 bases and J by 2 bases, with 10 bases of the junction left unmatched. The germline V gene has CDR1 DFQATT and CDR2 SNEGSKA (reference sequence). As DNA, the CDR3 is TGCAGTGCTAGTAGGTCTAGCGGGAGAAACGCCTACGAGCAGTACTTC. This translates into CSASRSSGRNAYEQYF.

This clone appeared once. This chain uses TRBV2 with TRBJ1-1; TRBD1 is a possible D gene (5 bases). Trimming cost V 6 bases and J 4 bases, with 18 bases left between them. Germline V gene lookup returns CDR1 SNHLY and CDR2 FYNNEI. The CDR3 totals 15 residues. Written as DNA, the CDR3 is TGTGCCAGCAGGGATGATGGGGGAGGAGGCACTGAAGCTTTCTTT. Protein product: CASRDDGGGGTEAFF.

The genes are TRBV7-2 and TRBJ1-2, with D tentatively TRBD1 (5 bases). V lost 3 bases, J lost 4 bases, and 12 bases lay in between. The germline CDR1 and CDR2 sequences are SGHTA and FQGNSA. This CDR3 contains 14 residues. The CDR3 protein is CASSFPGLLYGYTF. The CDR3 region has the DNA TGTGCCAGCAGCTTCCCAGGGCTCCTCTATGGCTACACCTTC.

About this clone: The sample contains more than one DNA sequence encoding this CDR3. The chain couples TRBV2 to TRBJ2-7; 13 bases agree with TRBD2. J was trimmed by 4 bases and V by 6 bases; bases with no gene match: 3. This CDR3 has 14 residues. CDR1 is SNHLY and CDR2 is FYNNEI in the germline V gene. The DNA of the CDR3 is TGTGCCAGCAGGGGACTAGCGGGATCGTACGAGCAGTACTTC. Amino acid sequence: CASRGLAGSYEQYF.

The CDR3 here is CASSPRGQGRDTQYF. The CDR3, as DNA: TGTGCCAGCAGTCCTCGGGGTCAGGGGAGAGATACGCAGTATTTT. The chain recombines TRBV28 with TRBJ2-3, with a possible D match to TRBD1 (6 bases). Germline loops: CDR1 MDHEN, CDR2 SYDVKM. V gave up 5 bases and J gave up 5 bases, with 17 bases separating them. CDR3 length: 15 amino acids.

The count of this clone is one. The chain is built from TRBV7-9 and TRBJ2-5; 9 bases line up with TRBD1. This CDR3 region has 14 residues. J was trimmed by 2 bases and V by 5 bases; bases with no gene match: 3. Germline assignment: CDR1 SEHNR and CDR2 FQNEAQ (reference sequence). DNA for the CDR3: TGTGCCAGCAGCCCCGGGACAGGGCAAGAGACCCAGTACTTC. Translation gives CASSPGTGQETQYF. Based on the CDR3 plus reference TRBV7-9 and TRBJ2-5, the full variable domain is DTGVSQNPRHKITKRGQNVTFRCDPISEHNRLYWYRQTLGQGPEFLTYFQNEAQLEKSRLLSDRFSAERPKGSFSTLEIQRTEQGDSAMYLCASSPGTGQETQYFGPGTRLLVL.

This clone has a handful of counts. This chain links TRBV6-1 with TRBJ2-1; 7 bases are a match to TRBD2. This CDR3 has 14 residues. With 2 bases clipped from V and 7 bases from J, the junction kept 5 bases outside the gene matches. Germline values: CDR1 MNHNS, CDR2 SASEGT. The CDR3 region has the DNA TGTGCCAGCAGTGAATGGGGAGGGGTGAATGAGCAGTTCTTC. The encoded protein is CASSEWGGVNEQFF.

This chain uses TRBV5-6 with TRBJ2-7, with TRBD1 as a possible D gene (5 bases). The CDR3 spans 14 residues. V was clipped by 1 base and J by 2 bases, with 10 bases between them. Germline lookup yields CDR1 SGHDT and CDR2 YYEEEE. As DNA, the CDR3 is TGTGCCAGCAGCTTGTCCGCAGGGCCCTACGAGCAGTACTTC. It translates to CASSLSAGPYEQYF. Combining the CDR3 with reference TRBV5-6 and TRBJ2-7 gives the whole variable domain DAGVTQSPTHLIKTRGQQVTLRCSPKSGHDTVSWYQQALGQGPQFIFQYYEEEERQRGNFPDRFSGHQFPNYSSELNVNALLLGDSALYLCASSLSAGPYEQYFGPGTRLTVT.